This T cell receptor beta chain originates from a study of T-cell reconstitution after alpha-beta-depleted transplantation in children. The J segment lost 7 bases and the V segment lost 0 bases, leaving 7 bases of the junction unmatched. The CDR3 spans 16 residues. The germline CDR1 and CDR2 sequences are LGHDT and YNNKEL (reference sequence). The TCRbeta library was prepared with unique molecular identifiers. One entry per CDR3 protein, called by TCRdb with MiXCR from the PCR reads. The repertoire includes about 370,000 distinct CDR3 sequences, roughly 20% of them detected once, and 3% to 4.5% sits in the top ten. This clonotype showed up just a few times.

This TCR came from a human donor who donated a stem cell graft to a child with acute myeloid leukemia. The material was PBMCs from the stem cell graft donor, obtained from the stem cell graft. The V call is TRBV3-1, the J call TRBJ2-1; 9 bases agree with TRBD2. The CDR3 region is CASSQDVLAGRNEQFF. In DNA, the CDR3 is TGTGCCAGCAGCCAAGATGTCCTAGCGGGACGGAATGAGCAGTTCTTC.